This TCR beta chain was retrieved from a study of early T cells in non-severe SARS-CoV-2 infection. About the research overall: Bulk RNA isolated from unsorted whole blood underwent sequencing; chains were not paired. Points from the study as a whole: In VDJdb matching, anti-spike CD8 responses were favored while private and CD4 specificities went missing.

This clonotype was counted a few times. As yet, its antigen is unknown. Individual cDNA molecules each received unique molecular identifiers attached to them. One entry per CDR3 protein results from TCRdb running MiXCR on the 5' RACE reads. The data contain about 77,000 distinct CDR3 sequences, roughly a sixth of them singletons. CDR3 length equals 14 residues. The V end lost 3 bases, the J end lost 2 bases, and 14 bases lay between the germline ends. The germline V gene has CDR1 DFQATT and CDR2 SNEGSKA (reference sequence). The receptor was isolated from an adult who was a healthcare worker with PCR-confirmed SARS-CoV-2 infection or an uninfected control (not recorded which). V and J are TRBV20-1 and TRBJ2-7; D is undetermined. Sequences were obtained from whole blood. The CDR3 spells CSASPPGGAYEQYF. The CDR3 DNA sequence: TGCAGTGCTAGCCCTCCGGGCGGAGCCTACGAGCAGTACTTC.